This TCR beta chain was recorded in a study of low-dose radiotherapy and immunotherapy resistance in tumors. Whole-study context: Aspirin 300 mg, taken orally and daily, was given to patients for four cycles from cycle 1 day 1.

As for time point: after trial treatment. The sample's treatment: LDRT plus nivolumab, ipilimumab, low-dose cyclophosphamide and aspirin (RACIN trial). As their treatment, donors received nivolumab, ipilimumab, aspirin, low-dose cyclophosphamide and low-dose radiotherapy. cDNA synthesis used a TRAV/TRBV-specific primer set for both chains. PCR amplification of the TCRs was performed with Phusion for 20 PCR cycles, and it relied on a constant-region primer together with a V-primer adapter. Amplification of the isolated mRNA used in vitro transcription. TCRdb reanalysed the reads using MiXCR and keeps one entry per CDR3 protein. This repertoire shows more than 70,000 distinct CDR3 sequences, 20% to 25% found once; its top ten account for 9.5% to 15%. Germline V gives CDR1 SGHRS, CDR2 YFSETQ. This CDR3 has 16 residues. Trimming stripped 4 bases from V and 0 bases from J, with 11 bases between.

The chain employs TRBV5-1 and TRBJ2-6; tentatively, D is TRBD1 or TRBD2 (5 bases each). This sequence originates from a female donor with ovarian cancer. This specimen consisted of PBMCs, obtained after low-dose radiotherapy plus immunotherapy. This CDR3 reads CASSRGPSSGANVLTF. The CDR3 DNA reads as TGCGCCAGCAGCAGGGGACCGAGCTCTGGGGCCAACGTCCTGACTTTC.